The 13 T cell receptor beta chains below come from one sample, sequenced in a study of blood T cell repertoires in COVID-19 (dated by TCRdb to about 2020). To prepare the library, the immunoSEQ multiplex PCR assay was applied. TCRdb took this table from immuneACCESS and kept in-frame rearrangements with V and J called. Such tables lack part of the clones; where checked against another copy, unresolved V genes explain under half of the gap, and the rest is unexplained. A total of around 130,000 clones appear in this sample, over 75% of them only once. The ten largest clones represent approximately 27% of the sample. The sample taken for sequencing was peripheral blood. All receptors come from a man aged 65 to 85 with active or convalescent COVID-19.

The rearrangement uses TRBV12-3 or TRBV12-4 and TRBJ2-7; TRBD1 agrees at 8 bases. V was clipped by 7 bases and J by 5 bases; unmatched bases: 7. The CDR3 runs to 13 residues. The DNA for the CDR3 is TGTGCCAGCAACCGGGGACAGGTGGACGAGCAGTACTTC. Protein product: CASNRGQVDEQYF.

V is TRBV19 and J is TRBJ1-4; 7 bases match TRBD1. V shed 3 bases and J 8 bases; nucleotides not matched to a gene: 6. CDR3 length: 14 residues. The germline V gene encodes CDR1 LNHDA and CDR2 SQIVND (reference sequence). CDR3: CASSIRGGKEKLFF. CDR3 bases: TGTGCCAGTAGTATCCGAGGGGGCAAGGAAAAACTGTTTTTT.

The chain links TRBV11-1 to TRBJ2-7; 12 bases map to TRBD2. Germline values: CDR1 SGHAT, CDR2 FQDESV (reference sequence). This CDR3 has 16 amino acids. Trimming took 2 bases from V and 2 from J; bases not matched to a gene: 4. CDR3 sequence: CASSLTSSGRAYEQYF. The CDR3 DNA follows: TGTGCCAGCAGCTTAACCTCTAGCGGGAGGGCCTACGAGCAGTACTTC.

CDR3 coding DNA: TGTGCCAGCAGCTTAGGCGTTGGCGGCTATGGCTACACCTTC. Its translation is CASSLGVGGYGYTF. The chain recombines TRBV7-8 with TRBJ1-2, with unresolved D. V shed 1 base and J shed 4 bases, with 10 bases lying between them. Germline V gene data show CDR1 as SGHVS and CDR2 as FQNEAQ. The CDR3 has 14 amino acids. The full variable domain, in which reference TRBV7-8 and TRBJ1-2 provide the parts outside the CDR3, is GAGVSQSPRYKVAKRGQDVALRCDPISGHVSLFWYQQALGQGPEFLTYFQNEAQLDKSGLPSDRFFAERPEGSVSTLKIQRTQQEDSAVYLCASSLGVGGYGYTFGSGTRLTVV.

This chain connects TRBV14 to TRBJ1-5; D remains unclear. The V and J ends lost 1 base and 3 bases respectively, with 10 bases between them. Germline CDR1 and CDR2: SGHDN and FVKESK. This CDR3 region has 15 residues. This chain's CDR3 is CASSQAGSLNQPQHF. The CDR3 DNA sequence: TGTGCCAGCAGCCAAGCGGGGTCCCTCAATCAGCCCCAGCATTTT.

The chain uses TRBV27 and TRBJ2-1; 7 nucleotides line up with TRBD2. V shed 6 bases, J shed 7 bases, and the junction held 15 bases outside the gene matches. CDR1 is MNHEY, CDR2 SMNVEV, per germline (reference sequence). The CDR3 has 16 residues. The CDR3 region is CASRVGAGAIYNEQFF. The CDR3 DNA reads TGTGCCAGCAGAGTTGGGGCGGGAGCAATTTATAATGAGCAGTTCTTC.

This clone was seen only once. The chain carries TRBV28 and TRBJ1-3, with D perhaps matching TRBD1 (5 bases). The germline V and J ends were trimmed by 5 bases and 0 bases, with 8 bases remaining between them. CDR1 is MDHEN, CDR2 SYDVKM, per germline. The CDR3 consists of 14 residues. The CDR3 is CASSRQFSGNTIYF. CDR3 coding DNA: TGTGCCAGCAGTAGACAGTTCTCTGGAAACACCATATATTTT.

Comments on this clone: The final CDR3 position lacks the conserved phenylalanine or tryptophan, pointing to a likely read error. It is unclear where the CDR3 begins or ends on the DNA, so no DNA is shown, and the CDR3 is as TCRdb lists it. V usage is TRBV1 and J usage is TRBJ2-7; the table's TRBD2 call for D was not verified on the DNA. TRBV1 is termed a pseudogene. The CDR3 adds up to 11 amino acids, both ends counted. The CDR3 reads CTSSQSSGPPS.

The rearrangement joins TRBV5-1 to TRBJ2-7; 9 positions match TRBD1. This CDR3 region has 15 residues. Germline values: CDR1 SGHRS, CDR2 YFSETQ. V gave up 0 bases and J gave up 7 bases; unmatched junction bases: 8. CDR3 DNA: TGCGCCAGCAGCTTGGGCGGGACAGGGATTTGGGAGCAGTACTTC. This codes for CASSLGGTGIWEQYF.

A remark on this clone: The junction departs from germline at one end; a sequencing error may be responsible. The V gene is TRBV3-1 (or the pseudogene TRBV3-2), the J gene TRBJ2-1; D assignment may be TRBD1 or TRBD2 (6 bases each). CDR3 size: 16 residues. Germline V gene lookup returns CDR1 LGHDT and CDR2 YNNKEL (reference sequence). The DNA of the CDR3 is TGTGCCAGCACCCAACAGGGACTTAGTGGGCAAGGTGAGCAGTTCTTC. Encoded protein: CASTQQGLSGQGEQFF.

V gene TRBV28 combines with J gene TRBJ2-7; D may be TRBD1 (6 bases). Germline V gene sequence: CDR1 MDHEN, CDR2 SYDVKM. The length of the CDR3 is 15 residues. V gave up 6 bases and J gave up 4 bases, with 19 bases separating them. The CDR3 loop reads CASSRPSHRAYEQYF. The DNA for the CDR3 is TGTGCCAGCAGCCGACCTTCCCACAGGGCATACGAGCAGTACTTC.

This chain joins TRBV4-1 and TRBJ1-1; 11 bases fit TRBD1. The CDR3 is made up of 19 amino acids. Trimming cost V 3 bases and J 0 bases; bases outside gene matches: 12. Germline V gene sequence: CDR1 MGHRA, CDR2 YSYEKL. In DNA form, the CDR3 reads TGCGCCAGCAGCCAGGGACTCCGGGACAGGGGGAATATGAACACTGAAGCTTTCTTT. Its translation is CASSQGLRDRGNMNTEAFF.

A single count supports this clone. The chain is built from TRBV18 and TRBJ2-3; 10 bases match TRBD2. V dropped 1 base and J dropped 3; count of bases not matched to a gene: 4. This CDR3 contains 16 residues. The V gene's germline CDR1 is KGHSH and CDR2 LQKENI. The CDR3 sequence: CASSPLAGGRTDTQYF. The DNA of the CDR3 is TGTGCCAGCTCACCACTAGCGGGAGGTAGGACAGATACGCAGTATTTT. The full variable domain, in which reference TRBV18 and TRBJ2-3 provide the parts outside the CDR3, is NAGVMQNPRHLVRRRGQEARLRCSPMKGHSHVYWYRQLPEEGLKFMVYLQKENIIDESGMPKERFSAEFPKEGPSILRIQQVVRGDSAAYFCASSPLAGGRTDTQYFGPGTRLTVL.